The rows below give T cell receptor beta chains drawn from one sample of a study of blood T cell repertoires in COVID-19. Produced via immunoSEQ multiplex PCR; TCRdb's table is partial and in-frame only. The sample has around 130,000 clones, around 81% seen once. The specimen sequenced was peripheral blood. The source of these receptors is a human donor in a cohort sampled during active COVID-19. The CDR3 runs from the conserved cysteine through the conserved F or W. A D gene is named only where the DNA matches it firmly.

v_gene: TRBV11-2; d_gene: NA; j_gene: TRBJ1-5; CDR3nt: TGTGCCAGCAGCTTAGGAACGAGTCAGCCCCAGCATTTT; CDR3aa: CASSLGTSQPQHF
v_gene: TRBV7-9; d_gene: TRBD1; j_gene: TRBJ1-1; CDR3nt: TGTGCCAGCAGCCCGACGGGGACAGCTGAAGCTTTCTTT; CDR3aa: CASSPTGTAEAFF
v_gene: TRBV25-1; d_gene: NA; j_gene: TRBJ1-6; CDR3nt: TGTGCCAGCAGTGAATTCCCCCCTGGGGGCCACTATAATTCACCCCTCCACTTT; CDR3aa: CASSEFPPGGHYNSPLHF
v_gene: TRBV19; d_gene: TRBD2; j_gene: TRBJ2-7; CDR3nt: TGTGCCAGTAGTGTACCGGGACTAGTTTCCGAGCAGTACTTC; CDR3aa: CASSVPGLVSEQYF
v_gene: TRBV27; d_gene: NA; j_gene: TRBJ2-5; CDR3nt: TGTGCCAGCAGTTTATCGTCACATGAAGAGACCCAGTACTTC; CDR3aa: CASSLSSHEETQYF
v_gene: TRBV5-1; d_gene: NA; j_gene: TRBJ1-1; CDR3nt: TGCGCCAGCAGCCCCCGGGACACGAACACTGAAGCTTTCTTT; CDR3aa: CASSPRDTNTEAFF
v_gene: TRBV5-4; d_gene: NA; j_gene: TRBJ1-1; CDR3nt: TGTGCCAGCAGCTTGGGAGCAGGGAGGCTGAACACTGAAGCTTTCTTT; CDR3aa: CASSLGAGRLNTEAFF
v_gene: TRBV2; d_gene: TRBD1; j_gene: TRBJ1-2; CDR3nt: TGTGCCAGCAGCGAGGGGTCAGGGGGCAGCTATGGCTACACCTTC; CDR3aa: CASSEGSGGSYGYTF
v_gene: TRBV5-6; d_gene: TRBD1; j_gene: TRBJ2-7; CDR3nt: TGTGCCAGCAGCTTTGGGACAGGGGGGTACGCCTACGAGCAGTACTTC; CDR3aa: CASSFGTGGYAYEQYF
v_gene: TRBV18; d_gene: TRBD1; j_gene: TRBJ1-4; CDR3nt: TGTGCCAGCTCACGCGACAGGGATTGGACTAATGAAAAACTGTTTTTT; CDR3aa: CASSRDRDWTNEKLFF
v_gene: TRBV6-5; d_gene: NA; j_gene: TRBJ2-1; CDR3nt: TGTGCCAGCTTTAGCGGCACCCTGTGGAATGAGCAGTTCTTC; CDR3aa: CASFSGTLWNEQFF
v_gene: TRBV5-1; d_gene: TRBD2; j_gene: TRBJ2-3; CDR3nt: TGCGCCAGCAATCCCGGGAGGGGGGGCTCCACAGATACGCAGTATTTT; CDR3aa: CASNPGRGGSTDTQYF